This T cell receptor (beta chain) was identified during a study of cytomegalovirus exposure and HLA in healthy donors. General study points: Sequencing likely caused a cluster of highly shared sequence variants. The authors confirmed in vitro that three CMV-associated chains were specific for CMV antigens. Researchers reported from a later analysis that most CMV-associated TCR beta chains appeared HLA-restricted.

The study ran its PCR with 60 Vbeta and 13 Jbeta primers. Sequenced by immunoSEQ multiplex PCR; TCRdb stores in-frame clones only, minus some. The sample yields 60,000 to 75,000 clones, less than 80% seen once. Unrecorded immune exposures were likely, despite nominal health at sampling. Trimming took 1 base from V and 1 from J, leaving 10 bases between them. CDR3 length: 16 amino acids. Per the germline V gene, CDR1 is MDHEN and CDR2 is SYDVKM. This clone has only a few counts. Antigen specificity is unknown. V and J are TRBV28 and TRBJ1-4; weak D call: TRBD1 (6 bases). Sequencing was done on a sample of PBMCs. The origin of this receptor is a woman aged 50 to 60 in good health and CMV-seronegative. CDR3 in amino acids: CASSLLQGETNEKLFF. CDR3 coding DNA: TGTGCCAGCAGTTTATTACAGGGAGAAACTAATGAAAAACTGTTTTTT.